This T cell receptor beta chain was captured in a study of shared clonotypes between healthy human individuals. Across the whole study: CD4 naive cells filled three plates per donor, CD4 memory three, CD8 naive two and CD8 memory one.

CD4+ cells underwent separation, giving CD45RA+ naive and CD45RA-negative memory subsets. Study conclusions and caveats: The study found roughly 5.3% of naive CD4 clonotypes shared across four donors.

About this clone itself: Its cognate antigen is unknown.

The method was immunoSEQ multiplex PCR; TCRdb's version includes in-frame clones alone and lacks a portion of them. Seen here are about 680,000 clones, approximately 79% observed once, and the top ten hold 1.7%. The CDR3 extends over 14 amino acids. Trimming removed 3 bases from V and 2 bases from J, with 11 bases in between. Germline loops: CDR1 SGHTA, CDR2 FQGNSA. The sequencing input was memory CD4+ T cells sorted from blood. Subset meaning: CD45RA-negative fraction. This rearrangement joins TRBV7-2 to TRBJ2-7, with D unclear. This clonotype was obtained from a woman aged 25 to 39 in good health. The CDR3 DNA reads as TGTGCCAGCAGCTTTTATCAGGAAACCTACGAGCAGTACTTC. It codes for CASSFYQETYEQYF.